This T cell receptor beta chain is drawn from a study of Ad26.COV2.S vaccination and SARS-CoV-2 variants. Study summary: Ad26.COV2.S was injected intramuscularly once or twice, 56 days apart. General study findings and limits: The study found similar non-spike TCR breadth in vaccine and placebo recipients.

This sample's treatment: some 19 received Ad26.COV2.S at low or high dose, single or two shots; several received placebo; per-sample allocation not given. The samples date from day 63 after the first vaccine or placebo injection. In the vaccine, an Ad26 vector expressed the SARS-CoV-2 spike of the Wuhan strain. Sequencing was performed with immunoSEQ multiplex PCR; in TCRdb, only in-frame clones are kept and a portion is missing. Here the sample spans roughly 500,000 clones, 89% being singletons. Comments on this clone: The antigen remains unidentified.

The CDR3 is 13 residues long. Germline-derived CDR1 and CDR2 are MNHEY and SVGAGI. Deletions cut 10 bases from V and 9 bases from J, with 21 bases between. This clonotype was obtained from a person aged 18-65 years who received the Ad26.COV2.S COVID-19 vaccine or a placebo. The sample consisted of peripheral blood, taken in a trial of Ad26.COV2.S vaccine versus placebo. The rearrangement links TRBV6-5 to TRBJ1-1; D possibly corresponds to TRBD1 (5 bases). The CDR3 DNA is TGTGCCACTCCACGGGGGGACGCCGGGAAAGCTTTCTTT. Residues: CATPRGDAGKAFF.